The following is a TCR beta chain sequence with its context. Germline V gene data show CDR1 as SQVTM and CDR2 as ANQGSEA. The CDR3 totals 17 residues. The ends lost 7 bases at V and 0 bases at J; junction bases unmatched: 10. Data came from immunoSEQ multiplex PCR; TCRdb stores just in-frame clones and leaves some out. The sample includes over 65,000 clones, 84% of them seen just once. Autoimmune disease history or systemic immunosuppression led to patient exclusion. This sample stems from a study of OX40 agonist ivuxolimab in advanced cancers. Study summary: The study treated patients with ivuxolimab, an agonistic anti-OX40 (CD134) antibody. The eligibility criteria allowed prior anti-PD-1, anti-PD-L1 or anti-CTLA-4 therapy, and 30% to 45% had some. The study enrolled dose-escalation patients with hepatocellular carcinoma, melanoma, renal cell or head and neck cancer.

The sequence was collected from an adult with an advanced solid tumor such as melanoma, head and neck, liver or kidney cancer. The starting material was CD4+ or CD8+ T cells sorted from blood, obtained in a trial of the OX40 agonist ivuxolimab. The chain has TRBV29-1 and TRBJ2-6, with TRBD1 matching over 9 bases. CDR3 nucleotide sequence: TGCAGCGCCGCGGGACAGGGTGGGACCTCTGGGGCCAACGTCCTGACTTTC. Amino acid sequence: CSAAGQGGTSGANVLTF.